This T cell receptor beta chain was captured by sequencing in a study of blood T cell repertoires in COVID-19. Turning to the study itself: Both acute and convalescent COVID-19 samples were obtained from the United States, Italy and Spain. Sources were T cells, B-cell-depleted T cells, or PBMCs; the material itself was cDNA or gDNA.

This clone was seen only a few times. The CDR3 is 12 residues long. CDR1 is LGHNA and CDR2 is YNFKEQ in the germline V gene. Trimming removed 4 bases from V and 11 bases from J, with 14 bases in between. In the authors' workflow: Researchers report that nucleated cell counts were estimated from reference gene primer amplification. The method was immunoSEQ multiplex PCR; TCRdb's version includes in-frame clones alone and lacks a portion of them. V and J calls and clone size come straight from that table; D and trimming were deduced from the DNA. The data contain approximately 47,000 clones, over 65% of them singletons.

The chain links TRBV4-2 to TRBJ1-1; no definite D call. The sample taken for sequencing was peripheral blood. This TCR derives from a woman between 55 and 75 years old with acute or convalescent COVID-19. CDR3 loop: CASSPNLLEAFF. The CDR3 nucleotides are TGTGCCAGCAGCCCCAATCTGCTTGAGGCTTTCTTT.